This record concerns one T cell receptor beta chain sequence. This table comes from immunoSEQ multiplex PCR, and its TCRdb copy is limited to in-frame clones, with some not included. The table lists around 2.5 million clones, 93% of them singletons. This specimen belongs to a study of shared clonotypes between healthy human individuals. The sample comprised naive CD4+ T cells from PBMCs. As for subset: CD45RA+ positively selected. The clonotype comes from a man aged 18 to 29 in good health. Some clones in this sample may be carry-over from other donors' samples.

The CDR3 DNA sequence: TGTGCCAGCCGGTTCGAAGCCTACGAGCAGTACTTC. Translated: CASRFEAYEQYF. The genes are TRBV28 and TRBJ2-7; D call uncertain. Trimming took 8 bases from V and 2 from J, leaving 10 bases between them. Germline CDR1 reads MDHEN; CDR2 reads SYDVKM. This CDR3 spans 12 amino acids. Complete variable domain (other parts from reference TRBV28 and TRBJ2-7): DVKVTQSSRYLVKRTGEKVFLECVQDMDHENMFWYRQDPGLGLRLIYFSYDVKMKEKGDIPEGYSVSREKKERFSLILESASTNQTSMYLCASRFEAYEQYFGPGTRLTVT.